This is a list of T cell receptor beta chains from one sample in a study of patients and donors after allogeneic stem cell transplantation. In TCRdb, the RT-PCR reads were re-called with MiXCR into one record per CDR3 protein. The profile covers several hundred distinct CDR3 sequences, with roughly 1.2% appearing a single time and around 17% taken by the ten largest. Sequencing used blood, either unsorted or a sorted T cell fraction (not recorded which). These TCRs come from a human donor who was either an allogeneic HSCT recipient or a stem cell or donor lymphocyte infusion donor (not recorded which). It is not recorded whose cells these are; they may come from a transplant donor. CDR3s include the opening cysteine and the closing phenylalanine or tryptophan. A D gene is named only where the DNA matches it firmly. The size field is filled for only some rows; it gives once, few, many or a size class.

V gene: TRBV27; D gene: .; CDR3 length: 14; clone size: large; J gene: TRBJ2-1; CDR3 protein: CASSPLGTYNEQFF; CDR3 DNA: TGTGCCAGCAGTCCCCTCGGGACTTACAATGAGCAGTTCTTC
V gene: TRBV5-6; D gene: .; CDR3 length: 13; clone size: large; J gene: TRBJ2-7; CDR3 protein: CASRPAGLHEQYF; CDR3 DNA: TGTGCCAGCAGACCGGCGGGTCTACACGAGCAGTACTTC
V gene: TRBV14; D gene: TRBD1; CDR3 length: 15; clone size: large; J gene: TRBJ2-1; CDR3 protein: CASRLQGSSYNEQFF; CDR3 DNA: TGTGCCAGCAGACTACAGGGGTCCTCCTACAATGAGCAGTTCTTC
V gene: TRBV6-5; D gene: .; CDR3 length: 14; clone size: large; J gene: TRBJ1-1; CDR3 protein: CASSFGGANTEAFF; CDR3 DNA: TGTGCCAGCAGTTTTGGCGGAGCTAACACTGAAGCTTTCTTT
V gene: TRBV3-1; D gene: .; CDR3 length: 14; clone size: large; J gene: TRBJ2-7; CDR3 protein: CASSQEGWTYEQYF; CDR3 DNA: TGTGCCAGCAGCCAAGAGGGTTGGACCTACGAGCAGTACTTC
V gene: TRBV6-2/TRBV6-3; D gene: .; CDR3 length: 16; clone size: medium-sized; J gene: TRBJ1-2; CDR3 protein: CASSYSSGGLTDGYTF; CDR3 DNA: TGTGCCAGCAGTTACTCTTCGGGGGGGTTAACGGATGGCTACACCTTC
V gene: TRBV7-6; D gene: TRBD2; CDR3 length: 15; clone size: medium-sized; J gene: TRBJ2-1; CDR3 protein: CASSSSGGAGNEQFF; CDR3 DNA: TGTGCCAGCAGCTCCAGCGGGGGGGCCGGTAATGAGCAGTTCTTC
V gene: TRBV11-2; D gene: .; CDR3 length: 10; clone size: medium-sized; J gene: TRBJ1-1; CDR3 protein: CASSETEAFF; CDR3 DNA: TGTGCCAGCAGCGAGACTGAAGCTTTCTTT
V gene: TRBV28; D gene: .; CDR3 length: 12; clone size: large; J gene: TRBJ1-1; CDR3 protein: CASSFWGTEAFF; CDR3 DNA: TGTGCCAGCAGTTTCTGGGGCACTGAAGCTTTCTTT
V gene: TRBV9; D gene: .; CDR3 length: 17; clone size: large; J gene: TRBJ2-3; CDR3 protein: CASSVAWGGTSTDTQYF; CDR3 DNA: TGTGCCAGCAGCGTAGCTTGGGGTGGAACTAGCACAGATACGCAGTATTTT
V gene: TRBV11-3; D gene: TRBD1; CDR3 length: 13; clone size: large; J gene: TRBJ2-4; CDR3 protein: CASSNRGENIQYF; CDR3 DNA: TGTGCCAGCAGCAACAGGGGTGAAAACATTCAGTACTTC
V gene: TRBV28; D gene: .; CDR3 length: 14; clone size: large; J gene: TRBJ2-7; CDR3 protein: CASSWRGLTYEQYF; CDR3 DNA: TGTGCCAGCAGTTGGAGGGGGCTGACCTACGAGCAGTACTTC
V gene: TRBV7-9; D gene: .; CDR3 length: 15; clone size: large; J gene: TRBJ1-1; CDR3 protein: CASSLDRRLGREAFF; CDR3 DNA: TGTGCCAGCAGCTTAGATAGGCGTCTGGGGAGGGAAGCTTTCTTT
V gene: TRBV7-6; D gene: .; CDR3 length: 16; clone size: large; J gene: TRBJ2-1; CDR3 protein: CASSLASAGVRGEQFF; CDR3 DNA: TGTGCCAGCAGCTTAGCGTCGGCAGGCGTTAGGGGTGAGCAGTTCTTC
V gene: TRBV5-1; D gene: .; CDR3 length: 14; clone size: large; J gene: TRBJ2-1; CDR3 protein: CASSLNQAGSEQFF; CDR3 DNA: TGCGCCAGCAGCTTGAACCAGGCGGGCAGTGAGCAGTTCTTC
V gene: TRBV6-6; D gene: .; CDR3 length: 11; clone size: large; J gene: TRBJ2-1; CDR3 protein: CASAGYNEQFF; CDR3 DNA: TGTGCCAGCGCCGGATACAATGAGCAGTTCTTC
V gene: TRBV6-5; D gene: .; CDR3 length: 13; clone size: medium-sized; J gene: TRBJ1-2; CDR3 protein: CASSYNRLNGYTF; CDR3 DNA: TGTGCCAGCAGTTACAACAGGCTCAATGGCTACACCTTC
V gene: TRBV4-1; D gene: .; CDR3 length: 15; clone size: large; J gene: TRBJ1-3; CDR3 protein: CASSQDRTTGNTIYF; CDR3 DNA: TGCGCCAGCAGCCAAGATAGAACGACTGGAAACACCATATATTTT
V gene: TRBV3-1; D gene: TRBD2; CDR3 length: 14; clone size: medium-sized; J gene: TRBJ2-5; CDR3 protein: CASSQDSGRETQYF; CDR3 DNA: TGTGCCAGCAGCCAAGATTCCGGGAGGGAGACCCAGTACTTC
V gene: TRBV12-3/TRBV12-4; D gene: .; CDR3 length: 14; clone size: medium-sized; J gene: TRBJ1-4; CDR3 protein: CASSFGQGKEKLFF; CDR3 DNA: .
V gene: TRBV12-2; D gene: .; CDR3 length: 14; clone size: large; J gene: TRBJ1-1; CDR3 protein: CASRLYRGKTEAFF; CDR3 DNA: TGTGCAAGTCGCTTATACAGGGGGAAGACTGAAGCTTTCTTT
V gene: TRBV29-1; D gene: .; CDR3 length: 11; clone size: large; J gene: TRBJ1-2; CDR3 protein: CSVSGNYGYTF; CDR3 DNA: TGCAGCGTCTCAGGGAACTATGGCTACACCTTC
V gene: TRBV27; D gene: .; CDR3 length: 15; clone size: large; J gene: TRBJ2-1; CDR3 protein: CASSLGAAGALEQFF; CDR3 DNA: TGTGCCAGCAGTTTAGGAGCGGCGGGGGCCCTAGAGCAGTTCTTC
V gene: TRBV7-2; D gene: .; CDR3 length: 16; clone size: medium-sized; J gene: TRBJ2-3; CDR3 protein: CASSPAGTGAADTQYF; CDR3 DNA: TGTGCCAGCAGCCCAGCGGGAACAGGGGCGGCAGATACGCAGTATTTT
V gene: TRBV9; D gene: .; CDR3 length: 13; clone size: large; J gene: TRBJ2-5; CDR3 protein: CASSVAPRETQYF; CDR3 DNA: TGTGCCAGCAGCGTAGCTCCCCGGGAGACCCAGTACTTC
V gene: TRBV5-6; D gene: .; CDR3 length: 13; clone size: .; J gene: TRBJ1-4; CDR3 protein: CASSLVADEKLFF; CDR3 DNA: TGTGCCAGCAGCTTGGTGGCTGATGAAAAACTGTTTTTT
V gene: TRBV6-1; D gene: TRBD1; CDR3 length: 15; clone size: medium-sized; J gene: TRBJ2-3; CDR3 protein: CASSEGTGWTDTQYF; CDR3 DNA: TGTGCCAGCAGTGAGGGGACAGGGTGGACAGATACGCAGTATTTT
V gene: TRBV11-3; D gene: .; CDR3 length: 13; clone size: large; J gene: TRBJ2-1; CDR3 protein: CASSSRTNNEQFF; CDR3 DNA: TGTGCCAGCAGCTCTCGTACGAACAATGAGCAGTTCTTC
V gene: TRBV6-2/TRBV6-3; D gene: .; CDR3 length: 12; clone size: large; J gene: TRBJ2-1; CDR3 protein: CASRSRENEQFF; CDR3 DNA: TGTGCCAGCAGATCCAGGGAAAATGAGCAGTTCTTC